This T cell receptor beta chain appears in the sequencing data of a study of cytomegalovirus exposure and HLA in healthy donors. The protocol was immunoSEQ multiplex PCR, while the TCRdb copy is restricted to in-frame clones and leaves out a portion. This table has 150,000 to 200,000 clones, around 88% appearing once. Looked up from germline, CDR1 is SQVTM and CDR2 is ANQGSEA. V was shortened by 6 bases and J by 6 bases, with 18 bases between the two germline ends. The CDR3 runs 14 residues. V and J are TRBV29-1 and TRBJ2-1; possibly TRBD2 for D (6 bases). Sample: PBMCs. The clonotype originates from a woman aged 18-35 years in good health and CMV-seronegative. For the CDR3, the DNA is TGCAGCGTGGACCTCGGGGGACGGCTCAATGAGCAGTTCTTC. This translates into CSVDLGGRLNEQFF.